This T cell receptor (beta chain) was sequenced in a study of T cell repertoires in cytomegalovirus infection. Background on the study: From public TCR beta signatures came an indication of both CMV infection and matching HLA type.

In regard to this clonotype: Antigen specificity is unknown.

TCRdb re-called the reads with MiXCR, one entry per CDR3 protein. The sample yields 650,000 to 850,000 distinct CDR3 sequences, 25% to 35% seen once. Study-wide results and limits: HLA-C-restricted CMV-specific TCR beta clonotypes prevailed in the ex vivo response. CMV carriers having the relevant HLA were flagged by cumulative public TCR beta family frequency.

The input for sequencing was cultured CD8+ T cells from PBMCs, taken from culture after CMV antigen stimulation. The TCR sequence derives from a human donor in good health (CMV status not recorded). Some clones in this sample may be carry-over from other donors' samples.

The CDR3 DNA reads TGTGCCAGCAGTGGGACAGGGTCGTCTGGAAACACCATATATTTT. It encodes CASSGTGSSGNTIYF. The chain uses TRBV7-9 and TRBJ1-3, with TRBD1 identical over 9 bases. V shed 6 bases and J 1 base; nucleotides not matched to a gene: 4. Germline V lookup: CDR1 SEHNR, CDR2 FQNEAQ (reference sequence). CDR3 length: 15 residues.